This T cell receptor beta chain was captured in a study of CD8 T cells in Susac syndrome. Negative isolation yielded CD8+ and CD4+ T cells; FACS enriched TEMRA cells. When the RNA was reverse transcribed, random hexamers were used with an input of about 0.5 to 1 ug. TCRdb independently ran MiXCR on the immunoSEQ multiplex PCR reads; one entry per CDR3 protein. The table has some 450,000 distinct CDR3 sequences, more than 70% seen once. The V gene's germline CDR1 is SNHLY and CDR2 FYNNEI. The V and J ends lost 6 bases and 0 bases respectively, with 15 bases between them. The CDR3 has 16 amino acids. This receptor was identified in a human donor with multiple sclerosis. The V and J genes are TRBV2 and TRBJ2-1; D possibly corresponds to TRBD2 (7 bases). The sample was CD8+ T cells from PBMCs. For the CDR3, the DNA is TGTGCCAGCAGGAGGGAGGCGGGGGCCTCCTACAATGAGCAGTTCTTC. Its protein is CASRREAGASYNEQFF.